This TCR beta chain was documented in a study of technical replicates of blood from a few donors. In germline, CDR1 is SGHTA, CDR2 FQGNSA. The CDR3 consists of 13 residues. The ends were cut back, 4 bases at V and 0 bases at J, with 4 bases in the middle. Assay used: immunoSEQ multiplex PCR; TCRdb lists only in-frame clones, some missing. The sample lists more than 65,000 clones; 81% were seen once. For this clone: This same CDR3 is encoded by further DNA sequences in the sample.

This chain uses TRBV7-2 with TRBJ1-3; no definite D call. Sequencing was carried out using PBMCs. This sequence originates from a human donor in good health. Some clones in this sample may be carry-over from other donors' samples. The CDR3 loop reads CASSSFSGNTIYF. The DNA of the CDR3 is TGTGCCAGCAGCTCTTTCTCTGGAAACACCATATATTTT.